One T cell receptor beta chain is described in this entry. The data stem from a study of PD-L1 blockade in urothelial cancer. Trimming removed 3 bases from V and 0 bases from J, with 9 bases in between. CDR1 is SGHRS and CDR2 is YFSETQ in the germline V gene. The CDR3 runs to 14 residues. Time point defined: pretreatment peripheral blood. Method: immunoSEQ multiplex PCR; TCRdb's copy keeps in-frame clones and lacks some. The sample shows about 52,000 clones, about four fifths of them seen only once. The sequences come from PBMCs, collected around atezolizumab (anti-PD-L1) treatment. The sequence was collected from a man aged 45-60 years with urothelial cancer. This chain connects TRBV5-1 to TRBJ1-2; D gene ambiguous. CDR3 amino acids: CASSSQVANYGYTF. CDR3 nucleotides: TGCGCCAGCAGCTCCCAGGTTGCTAACTATGGCTACACCTTC.